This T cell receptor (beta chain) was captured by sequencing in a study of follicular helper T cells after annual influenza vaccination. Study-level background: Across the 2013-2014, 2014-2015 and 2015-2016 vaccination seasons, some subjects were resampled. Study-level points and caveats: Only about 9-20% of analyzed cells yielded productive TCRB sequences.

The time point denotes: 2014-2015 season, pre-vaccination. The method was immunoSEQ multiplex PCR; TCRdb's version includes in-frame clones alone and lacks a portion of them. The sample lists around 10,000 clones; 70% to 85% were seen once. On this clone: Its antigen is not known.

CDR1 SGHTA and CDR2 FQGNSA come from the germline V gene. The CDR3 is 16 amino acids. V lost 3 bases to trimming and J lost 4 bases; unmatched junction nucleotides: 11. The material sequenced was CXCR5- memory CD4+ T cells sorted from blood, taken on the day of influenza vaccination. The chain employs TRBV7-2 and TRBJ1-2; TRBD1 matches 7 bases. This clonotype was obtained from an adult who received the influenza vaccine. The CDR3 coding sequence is TGTGCCAGCAGCTTCCGGACAGGCGGGGACCTCTATGGCTACACCTTC. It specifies CASSFRTGGDLYGYTF.